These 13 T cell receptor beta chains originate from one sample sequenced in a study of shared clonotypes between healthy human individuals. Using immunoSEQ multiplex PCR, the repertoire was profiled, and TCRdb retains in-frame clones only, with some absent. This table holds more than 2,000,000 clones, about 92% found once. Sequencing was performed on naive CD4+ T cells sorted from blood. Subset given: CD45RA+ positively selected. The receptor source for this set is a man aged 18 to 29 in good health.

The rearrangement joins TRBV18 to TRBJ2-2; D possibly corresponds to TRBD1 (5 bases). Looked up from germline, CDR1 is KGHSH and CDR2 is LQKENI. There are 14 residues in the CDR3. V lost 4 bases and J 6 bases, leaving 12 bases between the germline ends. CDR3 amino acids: CASSLQRGAGELFF. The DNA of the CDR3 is TGTGCCAGCTCACTCCAAAGGGGTGCCGGGGAGCTGTTTTTT.

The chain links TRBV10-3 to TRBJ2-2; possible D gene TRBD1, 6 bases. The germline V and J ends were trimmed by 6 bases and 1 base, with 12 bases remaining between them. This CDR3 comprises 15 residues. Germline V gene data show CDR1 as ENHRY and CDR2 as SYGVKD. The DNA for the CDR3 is TGTGCCATCAGCTGGGCAGGGGAGAACACCGGGGAGCTGTTTTTT. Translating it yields CAISWAGENTGELFF.

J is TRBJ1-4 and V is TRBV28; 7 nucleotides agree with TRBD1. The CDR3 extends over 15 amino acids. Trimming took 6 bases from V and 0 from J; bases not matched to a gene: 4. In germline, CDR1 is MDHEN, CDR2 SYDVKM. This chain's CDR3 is CASRLQGATNEKLFF. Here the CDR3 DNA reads TGTGCCAGCAGGCTGCAGGGGGCAACTAATGAAAAACTGTTTTTT.

The CDR3 loop is CASSLYERGYEQYF. CDR3 DNA: TGTGCCAGCAGTTTGTACGAAAGGGGCTACGAGCAGTACTTC. The V gene is TRBV27, the J gene TRBJ2-7; a weak D match, TRBD1 (5 bases). Germline V gives CDR1 MNHEY, CDR2 SMNVEV (reference sequence). With 3 bases removed from V and 3 bases from J, the gap between germline ends came to 12 bases. The CDR3 is made up of 14 amino acids.

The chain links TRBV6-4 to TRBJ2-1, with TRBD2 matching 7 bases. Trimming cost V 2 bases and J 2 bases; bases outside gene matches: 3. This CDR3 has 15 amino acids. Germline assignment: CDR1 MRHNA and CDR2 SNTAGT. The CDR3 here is CASSDRTRPYNEQFF. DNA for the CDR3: TGTGCCAGCAGTGACCGGACTAGGCCCTACAATGAGCAGTTCTTC.

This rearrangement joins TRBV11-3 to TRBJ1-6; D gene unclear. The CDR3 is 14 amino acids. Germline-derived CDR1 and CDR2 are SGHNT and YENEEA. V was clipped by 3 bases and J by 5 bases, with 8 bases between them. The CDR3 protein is CASSFPGNNSPLHF. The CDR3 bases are TGTGCCAGCAGCTTTCCGGGCAATAATTCACCCCTCCACTTT.

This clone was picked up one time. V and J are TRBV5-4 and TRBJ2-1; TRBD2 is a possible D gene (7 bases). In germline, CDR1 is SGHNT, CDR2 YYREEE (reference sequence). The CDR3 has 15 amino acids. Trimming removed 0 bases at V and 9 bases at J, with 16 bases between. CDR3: CASSLGEGGNGEQFF. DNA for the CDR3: TGTGCCAGCAGCTTGGGTGAGGGGGGGAATGGTGAGCAGTTCTTC. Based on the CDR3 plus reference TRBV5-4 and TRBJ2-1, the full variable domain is ETGVTQSPTHLIKTRGQQVTLRCSSQSGHNTVSWYQQALGQGPQFIFQYYREEENGRGNFPPRFSGLQFPNYSSELNVNALELDDSALYLCASSLGEGGNGEQFFGPGTRLTVL.

The CDR3 spells CASSPAGGTSGPGTQYF. CDR3 coding DNA: TGTGCCAGCAGTCCCGCCGGAGGGACTAGCGGTCCAGGGACGCAGTATTTT. This chain connects TRBV28 to TRBJ2-3, with TRBD2 matching over 11 bases. This CDR3 is built from 17 residues. The V gene end was trimmed by 5 bases and the J gene end by 9 bases; junction bases not matched to a gene: 16. Germline lookup yields CDR1 MDHEN and CDR2 SYDVKM.

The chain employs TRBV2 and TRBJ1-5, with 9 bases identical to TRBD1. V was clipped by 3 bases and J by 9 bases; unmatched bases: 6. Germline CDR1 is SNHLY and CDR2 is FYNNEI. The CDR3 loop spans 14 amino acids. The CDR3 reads CASSEGQGSSPQHF. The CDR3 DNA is TGTGCCAGCAGTGAGGGACAGGGATCTTCGCCCCAGCATTTT. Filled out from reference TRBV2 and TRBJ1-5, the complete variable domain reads EPEVTQTPSHQVTQMGQEVILRCVPISNHLYFYWYRQILGQKVEFLVSFYNNEISEKSEIFDDQFSVERPDGSNFTLKIRSTKLEDSAMYFCASSEGQGSSPQHFGDGTRLSIL.

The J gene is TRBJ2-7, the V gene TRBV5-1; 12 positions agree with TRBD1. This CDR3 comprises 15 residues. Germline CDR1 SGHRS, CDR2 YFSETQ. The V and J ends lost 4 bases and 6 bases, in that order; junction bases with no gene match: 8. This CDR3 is CASSTGTGGFPEQYF. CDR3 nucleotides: TGCGCCAGCAGCACGGGGACAGGGGGCTTTCCCGAGCAGTACTTC.

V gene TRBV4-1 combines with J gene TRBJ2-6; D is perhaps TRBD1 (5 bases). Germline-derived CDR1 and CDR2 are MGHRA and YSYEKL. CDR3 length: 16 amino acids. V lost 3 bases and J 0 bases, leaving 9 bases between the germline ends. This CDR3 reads CASSQVGVSGANVLTF. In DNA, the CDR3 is TGCGCCAGCAGCCAGGTAGGGGTCTCTGGGGCCAACGTCCTGACTTTC.

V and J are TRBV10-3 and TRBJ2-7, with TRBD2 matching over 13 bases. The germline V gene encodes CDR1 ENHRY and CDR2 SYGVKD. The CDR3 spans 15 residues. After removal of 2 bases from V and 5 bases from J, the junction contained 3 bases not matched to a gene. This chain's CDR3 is CAISEGLAGANEQYF. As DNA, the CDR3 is TGTGCCATCAGTGAGGGACTAGCGGGAGCTAACGAGCAGTACTTC.

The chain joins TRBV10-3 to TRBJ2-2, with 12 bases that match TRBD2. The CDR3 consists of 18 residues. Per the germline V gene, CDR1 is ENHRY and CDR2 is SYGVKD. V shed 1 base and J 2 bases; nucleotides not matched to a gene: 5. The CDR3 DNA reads TGTGCCATCAGTGAGTGGACTAGCGGGGCTATTAACACCGGGGAGCTGTTTTTT. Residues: CAISEWTSGAINTGELFF.